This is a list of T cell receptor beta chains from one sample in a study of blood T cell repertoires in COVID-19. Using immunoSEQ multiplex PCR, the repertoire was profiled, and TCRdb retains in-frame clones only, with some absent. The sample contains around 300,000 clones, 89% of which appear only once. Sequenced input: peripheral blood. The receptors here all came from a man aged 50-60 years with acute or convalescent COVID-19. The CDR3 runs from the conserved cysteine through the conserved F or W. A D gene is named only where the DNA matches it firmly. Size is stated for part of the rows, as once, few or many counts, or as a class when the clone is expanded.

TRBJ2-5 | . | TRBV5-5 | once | TGTGCCGGGAGTTCGCATCAAGAGACCCAGTACTTC | CAGSSHQETQYF
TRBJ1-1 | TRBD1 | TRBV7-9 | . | TGTGCCAGCAGCTTAGGAAGGAGTCCCGGGACAGGGAATGACGCTGAAGCTTTCTTT | CASSLGRSPGTGNDAEAFF
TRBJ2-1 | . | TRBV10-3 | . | TGTGCCATCAGTGCGGGGTATGAGCAGTTCTTC | CAISAGYEQFF
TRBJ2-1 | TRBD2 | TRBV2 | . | TGTGCCAGCAGTGCCGGGACTAGCGTTTCGGAGCAGTTCTTC | CASSAGTSVSEQFF
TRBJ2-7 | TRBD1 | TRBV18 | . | TGTGCCAGCTCACTAACAGGGGGTTACGAGCAGTACTTC | CASSLTGGYEQYF
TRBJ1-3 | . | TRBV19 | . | TGTGCCAGTAGTACTCTAGAGGGCCTCCATGGGAACACCATATATTTT | CASSTLEGLHGNTIYF
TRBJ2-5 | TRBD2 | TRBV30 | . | TGTGCCTGGAGTCCCAGCCTGGGACTAGCGGGGGCCGACCTCCAAGAGACCCAGTACTTC | CAWSPSLGLAGADLQETQYF
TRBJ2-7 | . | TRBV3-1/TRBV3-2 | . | TGTGCCAGCAGCCCTCTATGGGTAGGGGCACCGGGCGAGCAGTACTTC | CASSPLWVGAPGEQYF
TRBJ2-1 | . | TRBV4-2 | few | TGTGCCAGCAGTCCCAATCGAGCCCCCTACAATGAGCAGTTCTTC | CASSPNRAPYNEQFF
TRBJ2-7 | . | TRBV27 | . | TGTGCCAGCAGTTTATCACGGGGGACAGTCTCCTACGAGCAGTACTTC | CASSLSRGTVSYEQYF
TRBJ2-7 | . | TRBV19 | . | TGTGCCAGTAGTATTGCCCAGGGGAGCTCCTACGAGCAGTACTTC | CASSIAQGSSYEQYF
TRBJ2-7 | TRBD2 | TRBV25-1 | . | TGTGCCATTACTAGCGGGGGGGCCCAGTACTTC | CAITSGGAQYF
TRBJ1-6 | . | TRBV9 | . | TGTGCCAGCTCAGCGCAGTTATATAATTCACCCCTCCACTTT | CASSAQLYNSPLHF
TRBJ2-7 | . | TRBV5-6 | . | TGTGCCAGCAGCTTGGTTAGCAGGAGGGACAGCTACCTGCAGTACTTC | CASSLVSRRDSYLQYF
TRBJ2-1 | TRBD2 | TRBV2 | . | TGTGCCAGCAGCGCCGCTCTAGCGGGGGGACGGGACAATGAGCAGTTCTTC | CASSAALAGGRDNEQFF
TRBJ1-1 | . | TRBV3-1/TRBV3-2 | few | TGTGCCAGCAGCCGCTGGACGGGGGACACTGAAGCTTTCTTT | CASSRWTGDTEAFF
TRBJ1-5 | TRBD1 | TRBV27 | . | TGTGCCAGCAGTCCAGGGACAGGGTGGGTTCAGCCCCAGCATTTT | CASSPGTGWVQPQHF
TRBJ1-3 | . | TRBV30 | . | TGTGCCTGGAGTGTACGGGAGGGGCTCTCTGGAAACACCATATATTTT | CAWSVREGLSGNTIYF
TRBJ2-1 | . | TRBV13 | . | TGTGCCAGCAGCTTAGGGACGGGGTCCCAGTTCTTC | CASSLGTGSQFF
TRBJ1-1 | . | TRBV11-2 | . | TGTGCCAGCAGTCAGGACAGTAACACTGAAGCTTTCTTT | CASSQDSNTEAFF
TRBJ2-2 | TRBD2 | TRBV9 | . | TGTGCCAGCAGCCCCAGCGGGGCGACCGGGGAGCTGTTTTTT | CASSPSGATGELFF
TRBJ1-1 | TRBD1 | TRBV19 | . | TGTGCCGGTAGACCGGACAGGGTCCCTTACAATGAAGCTTTCTTT | CAGRPDRVPYNEAFF
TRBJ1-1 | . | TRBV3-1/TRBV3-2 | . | TGTGCCAGCAGCCCCCCGGCGGGTGGAGAAGCTTTCTTT | CASSPPAGGEAFF
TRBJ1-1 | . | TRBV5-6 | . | TGTGCCAGCAGCTTGGGCGGGCCCGGAGCTTTCTTT | CASSLGGPGAFF
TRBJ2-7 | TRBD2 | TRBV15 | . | TGTGCCACCAGCAGAGATTCCCCTCTTCAAGGGAGGGCCCCCTACGAGCAGTACTTC | CATSRDSPLQGRAPYEQYF
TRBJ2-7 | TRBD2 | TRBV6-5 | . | TGTGCCAGCAGTTACGTCTCGGGAGGCGAGCAGTACTTC | CASSYVSGGEQYF
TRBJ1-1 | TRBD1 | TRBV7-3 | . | TGTGCCAGCACACCGGGGACAGGGGCCTCTGAAGCTTTCTTT | CASTPGTGASEAFF
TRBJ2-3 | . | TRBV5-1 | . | TGCGCCAGCAGCGAGGTTCTAGCTAGGACAGATACGCAGTATTTT | CASSEVLARTDTQYF
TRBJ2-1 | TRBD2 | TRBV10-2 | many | TGCGCCAGCGGCGGGGTAGCGGGGGTAGGTGAGCAGTTCTTC | CASGGVAGVGEQFF
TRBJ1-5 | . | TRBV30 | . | TGTGCCTGGAGTAAATCAGAAGATCAGCCCCAGCATTTT | CAWSKSEDQPQHF
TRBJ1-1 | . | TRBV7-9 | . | TGTGCCAGCAGCTTAGCGGGGCCAAACACTGAAGCTTTCTTT | CASSLAGPNTEAFF
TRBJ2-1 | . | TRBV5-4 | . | TGTGCCAGCAGCTCCGCCAGCGCCCTGCGGAATGAGCAGTTCTTC | CASSSASALRNEQFF
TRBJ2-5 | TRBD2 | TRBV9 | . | TGTGCCAGCAGCGTGGGGGGGACTGGTAAGGTTAGCGAGACCCAGTACTTC | CASSVGGTGKVSETQYF
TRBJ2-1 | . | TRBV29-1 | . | TGCAGTATTACCGGGGGTAGGTCGGTCAATGAGCAGTTCTTC | CSITGGRSVNEQFF
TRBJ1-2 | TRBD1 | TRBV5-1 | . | TGCGCCAGCAGCTTGGCCGGGGGACAGGATAGGAGCTACACCTTC | CASSLAGGQDRSYTF
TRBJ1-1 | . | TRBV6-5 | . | TGTGCCAGCAGTCCCAAGGGGATCACTGAAGCTTTCTTT | CASSPKGITEAFF
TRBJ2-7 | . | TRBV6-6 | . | TGTGCCAGCAGTTACGACCCCACCGGACAGCCCCACGAGCAGTACTTC | CASSYDPTGQPHEQYF
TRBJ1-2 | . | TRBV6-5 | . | TGTGCCAGCAGTTATGTAGGGGGTGACTATGGCTACACCTTC | CASSYVGGDYGYTF
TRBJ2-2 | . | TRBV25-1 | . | TGTGCCAGCACCCCCTACCCGAACACCGGGGAGCTGTTTTTT | CASTPYPNTGELFF
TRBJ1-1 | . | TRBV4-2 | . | TGTGCCAGCAGCCAAGGTAGGGAGGGCACTGAAGCTTTCTTT | CASSQGREGTEAFF
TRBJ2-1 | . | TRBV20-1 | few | TGCAGTGCTAGTAATAAGGGAGGACCCTACAATGAGCAGTTCTTC | CSASNKGGPYNEQFF
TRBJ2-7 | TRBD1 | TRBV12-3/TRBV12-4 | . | TGTGCCAGCAGTAACAGGGGGCACGGCGAGCAGTACTTC | CASSNRGHGEQYF
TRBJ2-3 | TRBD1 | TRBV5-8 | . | TGTGCCAGCAGCTTGGGGTTCGAGACAGGGGGCTCAGATACGCAGTATTTT | CASSLGFETGGSDTQYF
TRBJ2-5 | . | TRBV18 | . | TGTGCCAGCTCACCGTCAGGGCAAGGGGAGACCCAGTACTTC | CASSPSGQGETQYF